This TCR beta chain was documented in a study of blood T cells in healthy people across ages. Notes on the study in general: Diversity estimated from one million T cells was considered an underestimate. Long-lived donors exceeded aged donors in naive CD4+ cells and diversity. Among T cells, TCR beta diversity per million cells dropped roughly linearly as age rose.

The V and J ends lost 7 bases and 5 bases respectively, with 12 bases between them. CDR1 SGHTA and CDR2 FQGNSA come from the germline V gene. This CDR3 region has 12 residues. Primed by a sample-barcoded 5' primer and a J-beta primer mix, a second PCR proceeded for 7 to 11 cycles. Sequencing recovered at least 3 million CDR3-containing paired-end reads from each sample. Each CDR3 protein gets one entry after TCRdb re-called the 5' RACE reads with MiXCR. The sample yields some 710,000 distinct CDR3 sequences, about half seen once. Worth noting for this clonotype: Its target is not known. A read error is possible here, since a much larger clone lies one base away.

This receptor was identified in a man at least 80 years old in good health. The genes are TRBV7-2 and TRBJ2-7; D possibly corresponds to TRBD2 (6 bases). Sequenced: blood. The CDR3 region has the DNA TGTGCCAGCAACGGGAGCGTAGACGAGCAGTACTTC. Amino acid sequence: CASNGSVDEQYF.